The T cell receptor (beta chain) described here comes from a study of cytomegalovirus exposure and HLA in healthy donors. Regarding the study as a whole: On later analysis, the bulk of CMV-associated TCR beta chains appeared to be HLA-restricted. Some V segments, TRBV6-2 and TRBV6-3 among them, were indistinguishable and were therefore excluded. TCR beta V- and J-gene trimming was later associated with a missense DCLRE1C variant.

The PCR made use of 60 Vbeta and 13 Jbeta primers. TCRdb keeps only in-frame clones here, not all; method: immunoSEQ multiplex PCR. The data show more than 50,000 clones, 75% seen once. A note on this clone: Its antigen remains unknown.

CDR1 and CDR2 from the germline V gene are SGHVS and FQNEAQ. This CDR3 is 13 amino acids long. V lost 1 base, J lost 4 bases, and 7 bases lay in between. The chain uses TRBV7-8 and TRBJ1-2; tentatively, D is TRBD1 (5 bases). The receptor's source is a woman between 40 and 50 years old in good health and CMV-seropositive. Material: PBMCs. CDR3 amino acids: CASSLGTPYGYTF. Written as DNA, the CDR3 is TGTGCCAGCAGCTTAGGGACACCCTATGGCTACACCTTC. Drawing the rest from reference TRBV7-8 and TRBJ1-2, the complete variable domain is GAGVSQSPRYKVAKRGQDVALRCDPISGHVSLFWYQQALGQGPEFLTYFQNEAQLDKSGLPSDRFFAERPEGSVSTLKIQRTQQEDSAVYLCASSLGTPYGYTFGSGTRLTVV.